Given below is one T cell receptor beta chain in context. The specificity of this receptor is unknown. Per-base quality was not reported, and no clone a single base away is much larger than it. The sample originates from a study of Graves' ophthalmopathy and Graves' hyperthyroidism (dated by TCRdb to between 2018 and 2020). Regarding the complete study: Peripheral blood was collected at initial diagnosis, before any treatment. The 85 to 100 discovery patients were divided at random into training and test sets in a 7:3 ratio. Once sampling was done, hyperthyroidism patients were given methimazole at a starting dose of 30 mg daily, while ophthalmopathy patients were given high-dose intravenous methylprednisolone. The study used signatures of the TCR beta repertoire to tell Graves' ophthalmopathy apart from Graves' hyperthyroidism and to predict which patients would progress to ophthalmopathy. To explore V-J signatures that separate ophthalmopathy from hyperthyroidism, a discovery set of about 100 patients was enrolled, consisting of approximately 44 with ophthalmopathy and some 56 with stable hyperthyroidism. The independent validation cohort included under 20 hyperthyroidism patients plus 17 patients who later progressed from hyperthyroidism to ophthalmopathy. In total, some 140 blood samples were TCR-sequenced: 43 ophthalmopathy, roughly 77 hyperthyroidism and approximately 17 hyperthyroidism-to-ophthalmopathy patients. In more than 5 hyperthyroidism patients, the T-cell repertoire of thyroid tissue was compared with the T-cell repertoire of blood. Broader findings and caveats from the paper: Most of the expanded thyroid clonotypes with a frequency above 0.001 were also detected in blood, and it was suggested that the thyroid immune response may be reflected by blood repertoires. In cross-validation, the 13-signature model distinguished ophthalmopathy from stable hyperthyroidism with around 86% sensitivity and approximately 81% specificity, while in the test set the corresponding values were about 80% and 75%. In validation, the model predicted ophthalmopathy progression with about 71% sensitivity and roughly 72% specificity; roughly eleven predicted patients were CT-confirmed with GO in a median of around 6 months. No statistical method was used to predetermine the sample size, and group allocation was not hidden from the investigators.

Ophthalmopathy patients were characterized by moderately to severely active disease, a Clinical Activity Score of at least 3, a NOSPECS grade of at least 4, and a disease duration under 3 months. Patients with other autoimmune diseases, uncontrolled infections, pregnancy or lactation were excluded from the study. Diagnosis was based on clinical symptoms, serum thyroxine, TRAb, thyroid ultrasound and orbital computed tomography. Ficoll-Paque density gradient centrifugation was used to isolate PBMCs from around 10 ml of fresh peripheral blood. Total RNA was extracted with Trizol reagent and quality-checked on an Agilent 2100 Bioanalyzer. TCR beta CDR3 regions were amplified from RNA transcripts for repertoire sequencing. The first round of RT-PCR was done with HTBI primers and the Qiagen OneStep RT-PCR kit, and was followed by a second round of multiplex PCR, then size selection and purification. Sequencing of the libraries was carried out on an Illumina HiSeq2000 in paired-end mode with 100 bp reads. Processing in the source paper ran as follows. SOAPnuke was used to process the reads, throwing out any read that had adapters, had uncalled bases, had a mean Phred below 15, or lacked an exact constant-primer or identifier match. COPE v1.2.5 was used to merge high-quality paired reads. Each unique nucleotide sequence was treated as a clonotype, and MiTCR v1.1 was used to align the clonotypes to the IMGT TRB V, D and J references. The analysis was limited to V-J combinations with a frequency above 0.0001, which together covered about 99% of repertoires. For each V-J combination, a TCR clonal expansion and chaos score was defined as the ratio of F50 clonal expansion to chaos observed in the TCRdist matrix. Welch's t-statistics and random forest were used to reduce the features to about a dozen V-J combinations, which were then used as input to a naive Bayes classifier. The similarity between thyroid and blood repertoires was quantified using the Morisita-Horn index. TCRdb redid the processing of the public reads, applying fastp at Q25 and MiXCR, and retained in-frame beta chains. Each CDR3 protein appears once, grouped with its most common genes and DNA. These V and J calls derive from TCRdb rather than the authors' analysis. This sample has 150,000 to 200,000 distinct CDR3 sequences in its table, and just under 40% of those were observed once. The ten largest clones capture 7.5% to 10% of the sample.

The CDR3 has 15 amino acids, counting the end cysteine and phenylalanine. Of all the DNA, just the CDR3 is kept, 45 bases in frame from base 1. CDR1 and CDR2 (DFQATT, SNEGSKA) derive from the germline V gene (reference sequence). V is reduced by 2 bases and J by 7 bases, leaving a spacing of 20 bases between them. The specimen was peripheral blood. This chain joins TRBV20-1 to TRBJ1-2; the D gene is perhaps TRBD1, on 6 matching bases. The clonotype was recovered from a man aged 25-40 years with Graves' ophthalmopathy. Donor details come from another sample of the same person, matched by shared clones. The CDR3 protein is CSARNGQHPKGGYTF. The DNA is as follows: TGCAGTGCTAGAAACGGACAGCACCCCAAGGGTGGCTACACCTTC.